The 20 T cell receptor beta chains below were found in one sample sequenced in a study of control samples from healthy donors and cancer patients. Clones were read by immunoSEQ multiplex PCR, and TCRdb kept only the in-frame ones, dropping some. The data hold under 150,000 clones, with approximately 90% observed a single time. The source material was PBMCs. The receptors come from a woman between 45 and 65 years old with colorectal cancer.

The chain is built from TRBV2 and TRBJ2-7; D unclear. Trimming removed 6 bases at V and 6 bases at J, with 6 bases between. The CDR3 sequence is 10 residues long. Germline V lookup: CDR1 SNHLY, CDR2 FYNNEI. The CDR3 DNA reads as TGTGCCAGCAGCACCCTCGAGCAGTACTTC. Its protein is CASSTLEQYF.

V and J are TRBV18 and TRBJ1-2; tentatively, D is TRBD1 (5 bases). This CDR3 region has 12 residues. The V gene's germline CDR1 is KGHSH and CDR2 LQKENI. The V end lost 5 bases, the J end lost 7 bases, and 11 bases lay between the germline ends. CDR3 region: CASSADGAGYTF. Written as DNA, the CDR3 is TGTGCCAGCTCAGCGGACGGGGCTGGCTACACCTTC. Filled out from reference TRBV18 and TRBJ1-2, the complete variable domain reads NAGVMQNPRHLVRRRGQEARLRCSPMKGHSHVYWYRQLPEEGLKFMVYLQKENIIDESGMPKERFSAEFPKEGPSILRIQQVVRGDSAAYFCASSADGAGYTFGSGTRLTVV.

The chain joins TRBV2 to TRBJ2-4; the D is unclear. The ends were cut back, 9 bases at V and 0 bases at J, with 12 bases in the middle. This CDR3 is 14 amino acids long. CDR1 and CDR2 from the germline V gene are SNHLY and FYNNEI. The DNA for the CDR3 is TGTGCCAGTGGAAGTAGCATAGCCAAAAACATTCAGTACTTC. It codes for CASGSSIAKNIQYF.

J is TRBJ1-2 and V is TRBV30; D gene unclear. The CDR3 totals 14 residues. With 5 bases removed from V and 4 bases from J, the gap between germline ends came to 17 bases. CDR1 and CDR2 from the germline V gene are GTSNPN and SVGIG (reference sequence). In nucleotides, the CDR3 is TGTGCCTGGGTGTTGCGGGAACAGCCCTATGGCTACACCTTC. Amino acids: CAWVLREQPYGYTF.

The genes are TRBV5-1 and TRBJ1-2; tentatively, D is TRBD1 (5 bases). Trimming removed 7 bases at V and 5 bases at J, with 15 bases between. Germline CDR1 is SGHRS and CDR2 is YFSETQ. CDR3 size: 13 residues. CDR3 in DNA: TGCGCCAGCTCCATAGGGGATTTATATGGCTACACCTTC. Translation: CASSIGDLYGYTF. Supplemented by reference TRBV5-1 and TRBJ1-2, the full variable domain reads KAGVTQTPRYLIKTRGQQVTLSCSPISGHRSVSWYQQTPGQGLQFLFEYFSETQRNKGNFPGRFSGRQFSNSRSEMNVSTLELGDSALYLCASSIGDLYGYTFGSGTRLTVV.

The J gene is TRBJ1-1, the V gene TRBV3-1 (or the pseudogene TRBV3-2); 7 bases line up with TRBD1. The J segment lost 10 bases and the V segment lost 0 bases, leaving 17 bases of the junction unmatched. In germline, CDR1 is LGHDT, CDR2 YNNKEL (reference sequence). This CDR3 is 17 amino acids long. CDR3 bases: TGTGCCAGCAGCCAAGATTCGTCGGGGGTGACAGGGAGAAGAGCTTTCTTT. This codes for CASSQDSSGVTGRRAFF.

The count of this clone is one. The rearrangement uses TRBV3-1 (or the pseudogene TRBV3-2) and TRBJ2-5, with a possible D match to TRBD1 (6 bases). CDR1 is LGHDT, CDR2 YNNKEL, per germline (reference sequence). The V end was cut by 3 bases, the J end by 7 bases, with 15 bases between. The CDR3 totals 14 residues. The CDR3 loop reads CASSQGDTGRTQYF. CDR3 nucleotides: TGTGCCAGCAGCCAGGGGGACACTGGAAGGACCCAGTACTTC.

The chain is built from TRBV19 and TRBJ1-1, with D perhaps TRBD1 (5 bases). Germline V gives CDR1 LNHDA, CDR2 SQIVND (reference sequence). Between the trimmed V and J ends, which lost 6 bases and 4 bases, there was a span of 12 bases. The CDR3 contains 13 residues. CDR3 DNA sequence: TGTGCCAGTAGCAAGGGGCCGGGCACTGAAGCTTTCTTT. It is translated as CASSKGPGTEAFF. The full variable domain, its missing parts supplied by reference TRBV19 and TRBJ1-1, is DGGITQSPKYLFRKEGQNVTLSCEQNLNHDAMYWYRQDPGQGLRLIYYSQIVNDFQKGDIAEGYSVSREKKESFPLTVTSAQKNPTAFYLCASSKGPGTEAFFGQGTRLTVV.

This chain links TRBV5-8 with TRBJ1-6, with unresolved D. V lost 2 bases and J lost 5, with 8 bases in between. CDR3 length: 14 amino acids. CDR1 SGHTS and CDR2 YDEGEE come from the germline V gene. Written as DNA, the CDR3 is TGTGCCAGCAGCTTCTACAACAATAATTCACCCCTCCACTTT. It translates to CASSFYNNNSPLHF.

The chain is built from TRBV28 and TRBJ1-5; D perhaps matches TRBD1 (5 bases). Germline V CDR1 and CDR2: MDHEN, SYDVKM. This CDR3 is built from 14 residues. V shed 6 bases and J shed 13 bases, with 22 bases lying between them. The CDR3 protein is CASRPPTVPISQHF. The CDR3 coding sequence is TGTGCCAGCAGACCTCCGACAGTTCCCATAAGTCAGCATTTT.

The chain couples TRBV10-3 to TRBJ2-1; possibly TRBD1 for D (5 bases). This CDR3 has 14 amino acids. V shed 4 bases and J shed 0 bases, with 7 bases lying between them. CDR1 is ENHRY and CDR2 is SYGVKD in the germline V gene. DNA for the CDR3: TGTGCCATCAGTGCAGGGAACTCCTACAATGAGCAGTTCTTC. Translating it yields CAISAGNSYNEQFF.

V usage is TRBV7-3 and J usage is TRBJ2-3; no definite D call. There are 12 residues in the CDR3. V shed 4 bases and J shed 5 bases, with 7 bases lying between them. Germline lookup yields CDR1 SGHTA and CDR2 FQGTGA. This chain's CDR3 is CASSSDGDTQYF. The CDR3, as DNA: TGTGCCAGCAGCTCAGACGGAGATACGCAGTATTTT.

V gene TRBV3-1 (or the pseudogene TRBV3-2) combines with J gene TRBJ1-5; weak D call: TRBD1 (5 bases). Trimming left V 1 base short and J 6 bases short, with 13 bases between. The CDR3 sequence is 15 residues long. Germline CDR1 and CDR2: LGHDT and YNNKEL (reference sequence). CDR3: CASSQAQQGGQPQHF. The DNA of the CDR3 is TGTGCCAGCAGCCAAGCCCAGCAGGGCGGTCAGCCCCAGCATTTT.

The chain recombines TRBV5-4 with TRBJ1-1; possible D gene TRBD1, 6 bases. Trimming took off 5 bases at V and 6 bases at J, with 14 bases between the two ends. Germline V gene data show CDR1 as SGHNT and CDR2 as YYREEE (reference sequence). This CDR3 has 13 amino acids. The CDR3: CASRGGRSAEAFF. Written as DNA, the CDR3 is TGTGCCAGCAGGGGGGGGCGATCGGCTGAAGCTTTCTTT.

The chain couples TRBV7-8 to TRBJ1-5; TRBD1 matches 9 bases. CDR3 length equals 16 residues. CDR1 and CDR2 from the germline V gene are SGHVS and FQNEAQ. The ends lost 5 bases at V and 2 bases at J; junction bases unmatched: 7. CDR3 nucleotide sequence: TGTGCCAGCAGCCCGGGACAGGGTCGAGGCAATCAGCCCCAGCATTTT. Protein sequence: CASSPGQGRGNQPQHF.

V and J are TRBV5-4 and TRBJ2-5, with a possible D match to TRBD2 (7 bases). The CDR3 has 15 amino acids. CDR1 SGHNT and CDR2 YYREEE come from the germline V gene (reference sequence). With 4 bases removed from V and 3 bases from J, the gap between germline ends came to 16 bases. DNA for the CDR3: TGTGCCAGCAGCGTCGGGGGGAGGGGGAAAGAGACCCAGTACTTC. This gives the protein CASSVGGRGKETQYF.

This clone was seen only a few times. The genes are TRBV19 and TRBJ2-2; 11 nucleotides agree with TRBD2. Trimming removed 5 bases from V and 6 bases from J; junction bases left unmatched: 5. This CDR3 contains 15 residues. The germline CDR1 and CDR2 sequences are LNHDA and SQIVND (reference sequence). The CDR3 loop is CASSPRTSGSGELFF. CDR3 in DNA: TGTGCCAGTAGTCCACGGACTAGCGGGTCCGGGGAGCTGTTTTTT.

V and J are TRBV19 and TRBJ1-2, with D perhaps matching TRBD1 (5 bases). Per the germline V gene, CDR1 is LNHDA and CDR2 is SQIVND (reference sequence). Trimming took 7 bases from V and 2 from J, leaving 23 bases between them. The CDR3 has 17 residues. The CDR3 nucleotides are TGTGCCAGTACCCTTAGGGGCAGCAGAGGTCAAAACTATGGCTACACCTTC. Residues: CASTLRGSRGQNYGYTF. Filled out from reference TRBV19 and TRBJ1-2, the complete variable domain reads DGGITQSPKYLFRKEGQNVTLSCEQNLNHDAMYWYRQDPGQGLRLIYYSQIVNDFQKGDIAEGYSVSREKKESFPLTVTSAQKNPTAFYLCASTLRGSRGQNYGYTFGSGTRLTVV.

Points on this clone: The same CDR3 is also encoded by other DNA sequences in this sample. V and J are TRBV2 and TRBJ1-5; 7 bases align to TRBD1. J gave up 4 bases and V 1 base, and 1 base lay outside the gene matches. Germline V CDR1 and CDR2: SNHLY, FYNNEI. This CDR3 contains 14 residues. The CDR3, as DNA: TGTGCCAGCAGTGAAGGGGACAGTAATCAGCCCCAGCATTTT. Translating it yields CASSEGDSNQPQHF.

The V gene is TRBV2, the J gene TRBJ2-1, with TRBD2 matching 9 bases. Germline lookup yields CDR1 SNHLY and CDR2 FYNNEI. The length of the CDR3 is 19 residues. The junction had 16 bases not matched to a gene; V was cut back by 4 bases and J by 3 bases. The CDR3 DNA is TGTGCCAGCAGTGGCAATAGCGGGAGCGCACTTTTCGACTACAATGAGCAGTTCTTC. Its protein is CASSGNSGSALFDYNEQFF.